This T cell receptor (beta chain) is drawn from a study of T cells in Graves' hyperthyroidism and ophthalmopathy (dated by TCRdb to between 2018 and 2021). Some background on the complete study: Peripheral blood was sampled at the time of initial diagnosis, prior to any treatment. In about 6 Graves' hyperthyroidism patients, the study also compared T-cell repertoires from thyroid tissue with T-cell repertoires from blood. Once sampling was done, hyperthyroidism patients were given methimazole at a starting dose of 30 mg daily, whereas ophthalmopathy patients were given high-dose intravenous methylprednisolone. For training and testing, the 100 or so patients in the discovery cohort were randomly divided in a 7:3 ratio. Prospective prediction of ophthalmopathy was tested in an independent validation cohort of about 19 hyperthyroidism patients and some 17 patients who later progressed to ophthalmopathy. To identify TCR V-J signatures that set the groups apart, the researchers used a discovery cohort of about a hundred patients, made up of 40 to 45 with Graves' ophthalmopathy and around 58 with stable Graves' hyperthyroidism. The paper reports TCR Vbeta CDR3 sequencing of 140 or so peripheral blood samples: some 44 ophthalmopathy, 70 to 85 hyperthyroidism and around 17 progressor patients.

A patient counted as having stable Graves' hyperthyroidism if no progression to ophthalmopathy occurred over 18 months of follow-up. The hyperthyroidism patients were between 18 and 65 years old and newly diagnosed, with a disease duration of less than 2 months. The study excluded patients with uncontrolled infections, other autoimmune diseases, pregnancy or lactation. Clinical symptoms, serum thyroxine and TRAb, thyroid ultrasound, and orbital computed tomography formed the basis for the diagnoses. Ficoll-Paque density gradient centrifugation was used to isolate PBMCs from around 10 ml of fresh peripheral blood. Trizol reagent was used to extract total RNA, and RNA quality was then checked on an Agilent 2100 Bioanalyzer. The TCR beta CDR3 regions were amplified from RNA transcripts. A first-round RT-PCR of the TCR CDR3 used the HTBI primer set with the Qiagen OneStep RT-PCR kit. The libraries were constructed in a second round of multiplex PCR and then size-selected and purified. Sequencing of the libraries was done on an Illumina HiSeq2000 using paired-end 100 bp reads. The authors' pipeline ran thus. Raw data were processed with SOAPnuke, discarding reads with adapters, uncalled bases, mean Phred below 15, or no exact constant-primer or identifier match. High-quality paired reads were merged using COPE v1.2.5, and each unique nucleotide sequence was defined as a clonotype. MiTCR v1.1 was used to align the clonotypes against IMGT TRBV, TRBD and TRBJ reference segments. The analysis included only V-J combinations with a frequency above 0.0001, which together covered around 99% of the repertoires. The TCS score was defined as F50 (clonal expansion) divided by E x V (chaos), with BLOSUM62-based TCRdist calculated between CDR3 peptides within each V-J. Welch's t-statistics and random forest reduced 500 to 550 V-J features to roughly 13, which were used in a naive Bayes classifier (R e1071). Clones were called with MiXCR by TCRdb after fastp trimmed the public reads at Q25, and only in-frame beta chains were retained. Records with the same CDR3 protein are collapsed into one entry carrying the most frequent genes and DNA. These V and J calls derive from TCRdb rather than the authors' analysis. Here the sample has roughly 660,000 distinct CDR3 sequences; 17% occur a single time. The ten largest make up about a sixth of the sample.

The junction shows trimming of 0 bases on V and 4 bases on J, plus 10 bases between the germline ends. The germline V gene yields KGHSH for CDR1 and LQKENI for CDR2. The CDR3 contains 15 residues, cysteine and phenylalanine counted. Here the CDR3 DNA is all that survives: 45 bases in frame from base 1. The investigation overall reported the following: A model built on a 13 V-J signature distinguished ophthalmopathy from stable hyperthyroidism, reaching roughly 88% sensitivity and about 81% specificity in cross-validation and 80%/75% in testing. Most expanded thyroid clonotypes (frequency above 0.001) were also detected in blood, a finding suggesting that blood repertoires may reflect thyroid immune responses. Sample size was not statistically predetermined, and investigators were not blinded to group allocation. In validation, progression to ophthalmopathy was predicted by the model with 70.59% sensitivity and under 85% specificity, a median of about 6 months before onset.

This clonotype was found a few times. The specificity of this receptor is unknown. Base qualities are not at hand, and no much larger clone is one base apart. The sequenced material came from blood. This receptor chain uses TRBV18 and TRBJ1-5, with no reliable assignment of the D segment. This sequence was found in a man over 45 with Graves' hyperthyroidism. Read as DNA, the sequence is TGTGCCAGCTCACCACCTCTGGCGGAGAATCAGCCCCAGCATTTT. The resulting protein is CASSPPLAENQPQHF.